Detailed here is one T cell receptor (beta chain). The antigen is unknown. V was pared by 4 bases and J by 0 bases, with 7 bases of the junction left unmatched. Germline-derived CDR1 and CDR2 are SGHVS and FQNEAQ. CDR3 size: 17 residues. Positively selected for CCR7, the CD45RO-negative cells used as naive CD8 cells excluded terminally differentiated effector memory CD45RA+ cells. This sample was taken from a study of shared clonotypes between healthy human individuals. Study-wide points: Sampling covered blood only; tissue repertoires likely differ. Among donors, sharing of clonotypes was expected to be affected by sequencing depth.

TCRdb's copy holds only in-frame clones and misses some; the assay was immunoSEQ multiplex PCR. The sample includes over 2,000,000 clones, roughly 95% of them seen just once. The clonotype comes from a man younger than 35 in good health. Some clones in this sample may be carry-over from other donors' samples. The source material was naive CD8+ T cells from PBMCs. This chain links TRBV7-8 with TRBJ2-3; TRBD1 agrees at 10 bases. DNA of the CDR3: TGTGCCAGCAGCTCGACAGGGGGCGACACTAGCACAGATACGCAGTATTTT. Its protein product is CASSSTGGDTSTDTQYF.